The 10 T cell receptor beta chains below come from one sample, sequenced in a study of T cell repertoires in cytomegalovirus infection. TCRdb re-called the reads with MiXCR, one entry per CDR3 protein. The sample records around 260,000 distinct CDR3 sequences, approximately 9.1% being singletons. Sequenced material: PBMCs. These receptor sequences come from a human donor in good health (CMV status not recorded). Some clones in this sample may be carry-over from other donors' samples.

There are many counts of this clonotype. In DNA form, the CDR3 reads TGTGCCAGCAGTCCGCAGGGTGCGGACTATGGCTACACCTTC. It translates to CASSPQGADYGYTF. The rearrangement links TRBV12-3 or TRBV12-4 to TRBJ1-2; the D gene is possibly TRBD1 (5 bases). Trimming stripped 5 bases from V and 3 bases from J, with 13 bases between. The CDR3 loop spans 14 amino acids.

This chain uses TRBV12-3 or TRBV12-4 with TRBJ2-1; D might be TRBD1 (8 bases). V was pared by 4 bases and J by 7 bases, with 14 bases between. This CDR3 contains 14 residues. Here the CDR3 reads CASSWTGRGNEQFF. In DNA form, the CDR3 reads TGTGCCAGCAGTTGGACAGGGAGGGGTAATGAGCAGTTCTTC.

This clonotype was found many times. The gene calls are TRBV7-2 and TRBJ1-4; a possible D gene is TRBD1 (5 bases). This CDR3 contains 15 residues. Germline loops: CDR1 SGHTA, CDR2 FQGNSA. V was shortened by 0 bases and J by 7 bases, with 12 bases between the two germline ends. CDR3 sequence reads: CASSLASLGGEKLFF. The CDR3 DNA sequence: TGTGCCAGCAGCTTAGCGTCGTTGGGGGGTGAAAAACTGTTTTTT. Together with reference TRBV7-2 and TRBJ1-4, the CDR3 gives the full variable domain: GAGVSQSPSNKVTEKGKDVELRCDPISGHTALYWYRQSLGQGLEFLIYFQGNSAPDKSGLPSDRFSAERTGGSVSTLTIQRTQQEDSAVYLCASSLASLGGEKLFFGSGTQLSVL.

The chain is built from TRBV5-3 and TRBJ2-5, with D perhaps matching TRBD1 or TRBD2 (5 bases each). TRBV5-3 is placed among ORFs of uncertain function. The germline V and J ends were trimmed by 8 bases and 8 bases, with 22 bases remaining between them. The length of the CDR3 is 14 residues. The CDR3 spells CASTFDRLGGTQYF. CDR3 DNA sequence: TGTGCCAGCACCTTCGACAGATTAGGAGGAACCCAGTACTTC.

This clonotype was found many times. CDR3 nucleotide sequence: TGTGCCAGCAGCTTTAGCGGGAGGGCCCTCGGGGAGCTGTTTTTT. Amino acid sequence: CASSFSGRALGELFF. The rearrangement joins TRBV7-2 to TRBJ2-2; 11 bases are a match to TRBD2. CDR1 and CDR2 from the germline V gene are SGHTA and FQGNSA. The V and J ends lost 3 bases and 7 bases, in that order; junction bases with no gene match: 4. The CDR3 runs 15 residues.

The chain joins TRBV6-2 or TRBV6-3 to TRBJ1-2, with D unclear. CDR3 length: 14 amino acids. Germline lookup yields CDR1 MNHEY and CDR2 SVGEGT. Trimming left V 2 bases short and J 5 bases short, with 12 bases between. CDR3 amino acids: CASSYGPPGYGYTF. As DNA, the CDR3 is TGTGCCAGCAGTTACGGGCCACCTGGGTATGGCTACACCTTC.

In this sample, this clonotype turned up many times. The missing conserved phenylalanine or tryptophan at the end of this CDR3 makes a read error likely. The limits of the CDR3 on the DNA are not certain, so only TCRdb's listed CDR3 is given. CDR3 sequence reads: CASSSPDRGR. J is TRBJ2-7 and V is TRBV7-2; the table's D call of TRBD1 was not tested on the DNA. Including both end residues, the CDR3 is 10 amino acids long. Germline V gene data show CDR1 as SGHTA and CDR2 as FQGNSA.

The table lists this clonotype with many counts. In DNA form, the CDR3 reads TGCAGTGCTAGAGGGAGTACGGGAGGGCCTTCACATACGCAGTATTTT. This sequence encodes CSARGSTGGPSHTQYF. V usage is TRBV20-1 and J usage is TRBJ2-3; 8 bases are shared with TRBD2. Germline V gene data show CDR1 as DFQATT and CDR2 as SNEGSKA (reference sequence). The CDR3 loop spans 16 amino acids. With 1 base clipped from V and 7 bases from J, the junction kept 13 bases outside the gene matches.

This clonotype was detected many times. The gene calls are TRBV7-2 and TRBJ2-1; TRBD2 might be the D (6 bases). The CDR3 extends over 16 amino acids. Germline V gene lookup returns CDR1 SGHTA and CDR2 FQGNSA. Trimming removed 1 base at V and 10 bases at J, with 20 bases between. The CDR3 nucleotides are TGTGCCAGCAGCTTAGGGTCTGCCGGAGGGTTTGGCGAGCAGTTCTTC. Its protein product is CASSLGSAGGFGEQFF.

This clonotype was picked up many times. The chain links TRBV4-3 to TRBJ1-2; D might be TRBD1 (5 bases). Germline-derived CDR1 and CDR2 are LGHNA and YSLEER. V was clipped by 3 bases and J by 5 bases, with 10 bases between them. The CDR3 length is 13 residues. CDR3 sequence: CASSQERQYGYTF. CDR3 coding DNA: TGCGCCAGCAGCCAGGAAAGACAGTATGGCTACACCTTC.